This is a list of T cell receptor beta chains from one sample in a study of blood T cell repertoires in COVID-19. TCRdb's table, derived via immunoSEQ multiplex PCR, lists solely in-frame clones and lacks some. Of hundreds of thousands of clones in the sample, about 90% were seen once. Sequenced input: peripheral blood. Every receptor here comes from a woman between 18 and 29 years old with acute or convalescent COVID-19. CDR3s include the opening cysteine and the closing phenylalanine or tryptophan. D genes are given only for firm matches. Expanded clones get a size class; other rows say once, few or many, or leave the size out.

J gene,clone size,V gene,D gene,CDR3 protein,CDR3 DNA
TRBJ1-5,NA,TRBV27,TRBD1,CASSSLGTGAHQPQHF,TGTGCCAGCAGTTCGCTCGGGACAGGGGCCCATCAGCCCCAGCATTTT
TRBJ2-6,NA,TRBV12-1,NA,CASSLRTGCSGANVLTF,TGTGCCAGCAGCTTGAGGACAGGGTGCTCTGGGGCCAACGTCCTGACTTTC
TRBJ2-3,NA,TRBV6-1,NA,CASSAQGLRSGVDTQYF,TGTGCCAGCAGTGCCCAGGGGTTGAGAAGCGGGGTAGATACGCAGTATTTT
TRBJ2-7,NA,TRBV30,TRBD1,CAWSRDRGTEEQYF,TGTGCCTGGTCCCGGGACAGGGGTACGGAAGAGCAGTACTTC
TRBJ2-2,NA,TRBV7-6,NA,CASSQTWQINTGELFF,TGTGCCAGCAGCCAGACATGGCAGATAAACACCGGGGAGCTGTTTTTT
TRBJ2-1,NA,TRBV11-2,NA,CASSFESIPRQFF,TGTGCCAGCAGCTTCGAGAGCATTCCGCGGCAGTTCTTC
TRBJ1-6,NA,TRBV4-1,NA,CASSPLRDNSPLHF,TGCGCCAGCAGCCCCCTCCGGGATAATTCACCCCTCCACTTT
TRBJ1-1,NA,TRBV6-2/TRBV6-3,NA,CASSPGDVTSAEAFF,TGTGCCAGCAGTCCAGGGGACGTTACAAGCGCTGAAGCTTTCTTT
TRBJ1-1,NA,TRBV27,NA,CASSYGGRWNTEAFF,TGTGCCAGCAGTTACGGGGGGCGGTGGAACACTGAAGCTTTCTTT
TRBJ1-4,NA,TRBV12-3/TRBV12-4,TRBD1,CASRPTGFEKLFF,TGTGCCAGCAGGCCGACAGGGTTCGAAAAACTGTTTTTT
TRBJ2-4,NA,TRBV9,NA,CASSPGGRNIQYF,TGTGCCAGCAGCCCAGGGGGGCGTAACATTCAGTACTTC
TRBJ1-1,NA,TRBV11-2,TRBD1,CASIPDRGEAFF,TGTGCCAGCATCCCGGACAGGGGTGAAGCTTTCTTT
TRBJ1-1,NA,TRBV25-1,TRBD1,CASSDRQGRGNTEAFF,TGTGCCAGCAGTGACCGACAGGGGAGGGGGAACACTGAAGCTTTCTTT
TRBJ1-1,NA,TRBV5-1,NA,CASSLGSPNTEAFF,TGCGCCAGCAGCTTGGGAAGCCCGAACACTGAAGCTTTCTTT
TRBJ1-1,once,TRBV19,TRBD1,CASSSDRGPTEAFF,TGTGCCAGTAGTTCGGACAGGGGCCCCACTGAAGCTTTCTTT
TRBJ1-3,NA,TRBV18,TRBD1,CASSPGQGRSGNTIYF,TGTGCCAGCTCACCGGGACAGGGGCGTTCTGGAAACACCATATATTTT
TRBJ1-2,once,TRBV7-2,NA,CASSLVQNYGYTF,TGTGCCAGCAGCTTAGTCCAAAACTATGGCTACACCTTC
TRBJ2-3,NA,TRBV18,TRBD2,CASSPNLAGGHTDTQYF,TGTGCCAGCTCACCGAACCTAGCGGGGGGACACACAGATACGCAGTATTTT
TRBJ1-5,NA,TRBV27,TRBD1,CASSLSAGGGYSNQPQHF,TGTGCCAGCAGTTTATCGGCAGGGGGCGGGTATAGCAATCAGCCCCAGCATTTT
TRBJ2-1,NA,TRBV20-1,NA,CSARGAREQFF,TGCAGTGCTAGAGGAGCTCGGGAGCAGTTCTTC
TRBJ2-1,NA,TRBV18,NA,CASSPDRRRADNEQFF,TGTGCCAGCTCACCCGACAGAAGGCGTGCGGACAATGAGCAGTTCTTC
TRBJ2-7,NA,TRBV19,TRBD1,CASSIAASGQAYEQYF,TGTGCCAGTAGTATAGCCGCCTCGGGACAGGCCTACGAGCAGTACTTC
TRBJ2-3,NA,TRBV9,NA,CASSIGSSPTDTQYF,TGTGCCAGCAGCATAGGTAGCTCCCCCACAGATACGCAGTATTTT
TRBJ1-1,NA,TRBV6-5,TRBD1,CASRKQGRTEAFF,TGTGCCAGCAGAAAACAGGGGAGGACTGAAGCTTTCTTT
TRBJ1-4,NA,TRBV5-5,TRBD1,CASSLQGRANEKLFF,TGTGCCAGCAGCTTACAGGGGCGGGCTAATGAAAAACTGTTTTTT
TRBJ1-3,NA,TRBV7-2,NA,CASSLGPGSGDTIYF,TGTGCCAGCAGCTTAGGCCCGGGGTCGGGGGACACCATATATTTT
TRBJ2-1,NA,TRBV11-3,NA,CASSLDGWSYNEQFF,TGTGCCAGCAGCTTAGACGGGTGGTCCTACAATGAGCAGTTCTTC
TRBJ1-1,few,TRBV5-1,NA,CASSLAGENTEAFF,TGCGCCAGCAGCTTGGCCGGGGAAAACACTGAAGCTTTCTTT